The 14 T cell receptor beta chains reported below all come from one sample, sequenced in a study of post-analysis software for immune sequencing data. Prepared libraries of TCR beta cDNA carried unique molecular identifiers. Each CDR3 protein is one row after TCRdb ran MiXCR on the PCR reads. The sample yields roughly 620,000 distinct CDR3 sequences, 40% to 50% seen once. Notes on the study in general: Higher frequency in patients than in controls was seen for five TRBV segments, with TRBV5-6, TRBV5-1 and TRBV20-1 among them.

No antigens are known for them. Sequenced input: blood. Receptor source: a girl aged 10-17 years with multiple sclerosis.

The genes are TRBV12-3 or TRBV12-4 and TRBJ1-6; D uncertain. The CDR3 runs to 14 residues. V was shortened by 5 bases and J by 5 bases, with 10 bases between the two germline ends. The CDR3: CASSLGSNNSPLHF. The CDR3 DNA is TGTGCCAGCAGTCTCGGGTCTAATAATTCACCCCTCCACTTT.

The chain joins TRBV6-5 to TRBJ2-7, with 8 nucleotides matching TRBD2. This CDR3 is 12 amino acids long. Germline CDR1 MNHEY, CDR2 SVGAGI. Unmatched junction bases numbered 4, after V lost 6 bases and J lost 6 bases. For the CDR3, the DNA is TGTGCCAGCAGCCCGGGGGGGACCGAGCAGTACTTC. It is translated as CASSPGGTEQYF.

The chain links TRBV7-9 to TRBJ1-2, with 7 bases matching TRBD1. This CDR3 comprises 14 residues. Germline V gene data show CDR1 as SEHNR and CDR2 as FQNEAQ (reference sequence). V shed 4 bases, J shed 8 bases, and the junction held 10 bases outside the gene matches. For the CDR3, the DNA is TGTGCCAGCAGCTACGAGGGGGCAGGACGGGGCTACACCTTC. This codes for CASSYEGAGRGYTF.

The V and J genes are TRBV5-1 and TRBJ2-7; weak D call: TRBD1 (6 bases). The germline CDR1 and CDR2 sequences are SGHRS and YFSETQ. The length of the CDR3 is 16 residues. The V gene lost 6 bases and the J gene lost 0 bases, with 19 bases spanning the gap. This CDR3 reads CASTRIAGTNSYEQYF. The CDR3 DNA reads TGCGCCAGCACAAGAATTGCCGGGACAAACTCCTACGAGCAGTACTTC.

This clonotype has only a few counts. The CDR3 spells CSVGEGAFSYEQYF. CDR3 in DNA: TGCAGCGTAGGGGAGGGGGCCTTCTCCTACGAGCAGTACTTC. V and J are TRBV29-1 and TRBJ2-7, with D tentatively TRBD1 or TRBD2 (7 bases each). Per germline, CDR1 SQVTM and CDR2 ANQGSEA. The CDR3 loop spans 14 amino acids. The V gene lost 6 bases and the J gene lost 0 bases, with 15 bases spanning the gap.

The CDR3 loop reads CASSALLNSPLHF. CDR3 bases: TGTGCCAGCAGCGCCCTATTAAATTCACCCCTCCACTTT. This chain uses TRBV12-3 or TRBV12-4 with TRBJ1-6; D remains ambiguous. The CDR3 extends over 13 amino acids. Trimming left V 6 bases short and J 7 bases short, with 10 bases between.

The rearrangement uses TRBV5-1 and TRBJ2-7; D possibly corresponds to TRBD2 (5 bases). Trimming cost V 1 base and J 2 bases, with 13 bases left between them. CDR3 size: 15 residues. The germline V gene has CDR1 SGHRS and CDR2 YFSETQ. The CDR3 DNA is TGCGCCAGCAGCTTGAGTCGGGGAATCACCTACGAGCAGTACTTC. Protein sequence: CASSLSRGITYEQYF.

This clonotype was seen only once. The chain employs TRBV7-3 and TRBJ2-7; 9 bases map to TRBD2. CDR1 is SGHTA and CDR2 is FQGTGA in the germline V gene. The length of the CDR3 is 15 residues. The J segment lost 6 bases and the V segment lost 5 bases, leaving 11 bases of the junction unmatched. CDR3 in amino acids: CASSKTSGGYAEQYF. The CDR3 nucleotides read TGTGCCAGCAGCAAGACTAGCGGCGGTTACGCCGAGCAGTACTTC. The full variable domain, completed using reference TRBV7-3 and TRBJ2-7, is GAGVSQTPSNKVTEKGKYVELRCDPISGHTALYWYRQSLGQGPEFLIYFQGTGAADDSGLPNDRFFAVRPEGSVSTLKIQRTERGDSAVYLCASSKTSGGYAEQYFGPGTRLTVT.

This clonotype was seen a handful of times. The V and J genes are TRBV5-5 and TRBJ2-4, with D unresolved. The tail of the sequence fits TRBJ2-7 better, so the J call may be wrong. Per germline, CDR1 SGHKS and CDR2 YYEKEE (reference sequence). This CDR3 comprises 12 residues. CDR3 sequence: CASSSLLYEQYF. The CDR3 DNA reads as TGTGCCAGCAGCTCCCTACTTTACGAGCAGTACTTC.

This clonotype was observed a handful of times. CDR3 nucleotides: TGTGCCAGCAGCTTGGGGGGCAATAATGGCTACACCTTC. This codes for CASSLGGNNGYTF. The V gene is TRBV7-9, the J gene TRBJ1-2; D possibly corresponds to TRBD1 (6 bases). CDR1 and CDR2 from the germline V gene are SEHNR and FQNEAQ (reference sequence). V lost 3 bases to trimming and J lost 6 bases, with 11 bases between them. The CDR3 runs to 13 residues.

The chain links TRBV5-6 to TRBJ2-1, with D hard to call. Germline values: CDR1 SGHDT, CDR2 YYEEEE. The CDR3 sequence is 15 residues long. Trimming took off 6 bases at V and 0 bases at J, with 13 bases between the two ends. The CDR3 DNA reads TGTGCCAGCAATCCCGGCTTTAGCTCCTACAATGAGCAGTTCTTC. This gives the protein CASNPGFSSYNEQFF.

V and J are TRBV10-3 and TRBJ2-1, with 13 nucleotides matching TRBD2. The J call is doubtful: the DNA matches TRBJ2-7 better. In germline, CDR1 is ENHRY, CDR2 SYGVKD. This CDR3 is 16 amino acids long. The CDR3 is CAISELAGGNYNEQYF. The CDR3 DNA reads TGTGCCATCAGTGAACTAGCGGGGGGGAACTACAATGAGCAGTACTTC.

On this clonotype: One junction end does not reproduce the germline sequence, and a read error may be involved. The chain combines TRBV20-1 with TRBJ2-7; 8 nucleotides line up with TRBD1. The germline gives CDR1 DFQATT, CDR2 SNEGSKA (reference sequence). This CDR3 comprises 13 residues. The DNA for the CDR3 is TGCAGTGCTAGAGGTGAGGACAGGGCTGAGCCGTACTTC. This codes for CSARGEDRAEPYF.

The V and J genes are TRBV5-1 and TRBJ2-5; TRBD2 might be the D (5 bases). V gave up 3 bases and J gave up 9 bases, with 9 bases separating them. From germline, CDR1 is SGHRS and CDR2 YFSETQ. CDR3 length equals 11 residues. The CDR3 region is CASSSSGAQYF. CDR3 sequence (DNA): TGCGCCAGCAGCTCGTCCGGGGCCCAGTACTTC.